The 6 T cell receptor beta chains presented below share a single source sample, sequenced in a study of blood T cell repertoires in COVID-19. Repertoires were generated with immunoSEQ multiplex PCR, while TCRdb's copy carries only in-frame clones and drops some. The repertoire has roughly 300,000 clones, around 84% of them found once; the top ten carry roughly a tenth. The sequenced sample was PBMCs or T cells enriched from blood (not recorded which). The source of these receptors is a woman aged 18-29 years who had recovered from COVID-19.

The chain has TRBV28 and TRBJ2-3; D is uncertain. The CDR3 loop spans 13 amino acids. Germline loops: CDR1 MDHEN, CDR2 SYDVKM. V was shortened by 6 bases and J by 4 bases, with 11 bases between the two germline ends. CDR3 loop: CASSPNVADTQYF. The CDR3 nucleotides read TGTGCCAGCAGCCCTAATGTAGCAGATACGCAGTATTTT. Variable domain in full (rest from reference TRBV28 and TRBJ2-3): DVKVTQSSRYLVKRTGEKVFLECVQDMDHENMFWYRQDPGLGLRLIYFSYDVKMKEKGDIPEGYSVSREKKERFSLILESASTNQTSMYLCASSPNVADTQYFGPGTRLTVL.

The J gene is TRBJ2-5, the V gene TRBV12-3 or TRBV12-4, with 8 bases identical to TRBD2. The CDR3 is 12 amino acids. The J segment lost 5 bases and the V segment lost 6 bases, leaving 2 bases of the junction unmatched. The CDR3 DNA is TGTGCCAGCAGGGAGCGGGGGGAGACCCAGTACTTC. It yields the protein CASRERGETQYF.

The chain's CDR3 is CASSPPVRQNRRGYTF. The CDR3, as DNA: TGTGCCAGCTCACCACCGGTAAGGCAGAACAGAAGGGGCTACACCTTC. The chain links TRBV18 to TRBJ1-2; D unclear. Per the germline V gene, CDR1 is KGHSH and CDR2 is LQKENI. This CDR3 comprises 16 residues. Trimming took 0 bases from V and 8 from J, leaving 19 bases between them.

CDR3 in DNA: TGTGCCAGCAGCCTTAAAATGACAGGGACTGAAGCTTTCTTT. Translating it yields CASSLKMTGTEAFF. V and J are TRBV3-1 (or the pseudogene TRBV3-2) and TRBJ1-1, with TRBD1 identical over 7 bases. The length of the CDR3 is 14 residues. V dropped 4 bases and J dropped 5; count of bases not matched to a gene: 7. Germline CDR1 LGHDT, CDR2 YNNKEL (reference sequence).

The genes are TRBV28 and TRBJ1-1; the D is unclear. Germline V CDR1 and CDR2: MDHEN, SYDVKM. This CDR3 is built from 12 residues. Trimming shortened V by 5 bases and J by 2 bases, and 6 bases separated the two germline ends. The CDR3 here is CASSLPNTEAFF. CDR3 bases: TGTGCCAGCAGTCTCCCTAACACTGAAGCTTTCTTT.

This chain links TRBV5-1 with TRBJ1-1; D is possibly TRBD1 (5 bases). From germline, CDR1 is SGHRS and CDR2 YFSETQ. The CDR3 has 14 amino acids. V lost 2 bases and J 0 bases, leaving 8 bases between the germline ends. CDR3 protein: CASSLQEMNTEAFF. The CDR3, as DNA: TGCGCCAGCAGCTTACAGGAGATGAACACTGAAGCTTTCTTT.